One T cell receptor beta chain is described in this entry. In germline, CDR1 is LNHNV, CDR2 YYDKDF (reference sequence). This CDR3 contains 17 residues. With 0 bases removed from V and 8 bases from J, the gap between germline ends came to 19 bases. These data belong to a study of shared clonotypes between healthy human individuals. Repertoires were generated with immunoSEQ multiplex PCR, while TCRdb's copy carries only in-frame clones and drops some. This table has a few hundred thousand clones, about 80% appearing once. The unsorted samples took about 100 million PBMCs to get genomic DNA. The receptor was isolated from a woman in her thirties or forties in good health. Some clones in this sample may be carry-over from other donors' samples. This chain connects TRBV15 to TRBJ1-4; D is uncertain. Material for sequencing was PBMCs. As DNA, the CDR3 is TGTGCCACCAGCAGAGATCCCGTAGGCAGTACGGGAGAAAAACTGTTTTTT. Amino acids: CATSRDPVGSTGEKLFF.